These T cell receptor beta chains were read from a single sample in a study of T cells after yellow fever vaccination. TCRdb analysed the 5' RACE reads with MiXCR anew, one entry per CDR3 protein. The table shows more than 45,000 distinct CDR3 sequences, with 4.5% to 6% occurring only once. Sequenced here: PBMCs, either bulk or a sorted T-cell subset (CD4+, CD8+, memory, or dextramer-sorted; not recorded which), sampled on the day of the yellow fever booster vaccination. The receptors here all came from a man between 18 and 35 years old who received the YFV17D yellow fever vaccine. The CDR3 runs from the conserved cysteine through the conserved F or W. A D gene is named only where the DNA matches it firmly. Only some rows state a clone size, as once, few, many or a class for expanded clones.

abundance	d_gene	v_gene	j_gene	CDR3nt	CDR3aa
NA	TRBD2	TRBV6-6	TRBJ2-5	TGTGCCAGCAGTTTCGGGACTAGCGGGGGCTCCCAAGAGACCCAGTACTTC	CASSFGTSGGSQETQYF
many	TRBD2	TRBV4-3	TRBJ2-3	TGCGCCAGCAGCCAAACAGCCCGGGGGGGAGCAGATACGCAGTATTTT	CASSQTARGGADTQYF
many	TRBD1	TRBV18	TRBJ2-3	TGTGCCAGCTCACCGCCGGGACAGGACACAGATACGCAGTATTTT	CASSPPGQDTDTQYF
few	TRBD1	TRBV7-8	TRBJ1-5	TGTGCCAGCAGCTTACTTGGGGACAGGGGTGGTCAGCCCCAGCATTTT	CASSLLGDRGGQPQHF
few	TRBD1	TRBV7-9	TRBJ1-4	TGTGCCAGCAGCTCCCTGACAGGGGCGGAAGAAAAACTGTTTTTT	CASSSLTGAEEKLFF
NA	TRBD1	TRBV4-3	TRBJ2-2	TGCGCCAGCAGCCAAGAACGGGACAGTTTCACCGGGGAGCTGTTTTTT	CASSQERDSFTGELFF
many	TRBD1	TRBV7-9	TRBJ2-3	TGTGCCAGCAGCACCTTAACGGACAGGAAGAGCACAGATACGCAGTATTTT	CASSTLTDRKSTDTQYF
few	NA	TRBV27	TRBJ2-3	TGTGCCAGCAGTTTATCGAGGGCGGTGAGCACAGATACGCAGTATTTT	CASSLSRAVSTDTQYF
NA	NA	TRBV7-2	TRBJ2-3	TGTGCCAGCAGCCCTAGGGACCCATCGAGCACAGATACGCAGTATTTT	CASSPRDPSSTDTQYF
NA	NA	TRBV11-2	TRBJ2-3	TGTGCCAGCAGCAGGTTCAGGTCGGGAAGGGACTCAGATACGCAGTATTTT	CASSRFRSGRDSDTQYF
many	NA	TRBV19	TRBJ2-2	TGTGCCAGTACGGCCAGCGTCACCGGGGAGCTGTTTTTT	CASTASVTGELFF
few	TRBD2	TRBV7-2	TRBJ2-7	TGTGCCAGCAGCCCCTTCGCAGGGAGGGACGAGCAGTACTTC	CASSPFAGRDEQYF
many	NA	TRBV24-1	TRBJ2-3	TGTGCCACCAGTGCGTTCCCAGATACGCAGTATTTT	CATSAFPDTQYF
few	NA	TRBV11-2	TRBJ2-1	TGTGCCAGCAGCACTCGGACAGCCCGCTCCTACAATGAGCAGTTCTTC	CASSTRTARSYNEQFF
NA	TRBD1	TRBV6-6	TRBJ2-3	TGTGCCAGCAGTTACGGGACAGGTCGGTCAGATACGCAGTATTTT	CASSYGTGRSDTQYF
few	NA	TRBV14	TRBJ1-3	TGTGCCAGCAGCCAAGATCGAAAGGGAAGCACCATATATTTT	CASSQDRKGSTIYF
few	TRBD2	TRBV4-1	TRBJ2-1	TGCGCCAGCAGCCAGGTCGAACTAGCGTCCTACAATGAGCAGTTCTTC	CASSQVELASYNEQFF
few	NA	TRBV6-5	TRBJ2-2	TGTGCCAGCAGTTACGGCTCGCGAACCGGGGAGCTGTTTTTT	CASSYGSRTGELFF
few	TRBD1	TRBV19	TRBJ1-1	TGTGCCAGTAGTATTGGGACAGCTGAAGCTTTCTTT	CASSIGTAEAFF
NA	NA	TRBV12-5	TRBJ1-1	TGTGCTAGTGGTTTCTATCCCTCGGCGAACACTGAAGCTTTCTTT	CASGFYPSANTEAFF
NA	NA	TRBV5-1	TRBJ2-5	TGCGCCAGCAGCTACACCCCAGGGGCGGGAGAGACCCAGTACTTC	CASSYTPGAGETQYF
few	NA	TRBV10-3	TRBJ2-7	TGTGCCATCAGTGAGAGCTCCTACGAGCAGTACTTC	CAISESSYEQYF
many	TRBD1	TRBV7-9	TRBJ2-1	TGTGCCAGCAGCTTAGCCGGCCGACAGGGGGTTTACAATGAGCAGTTCTTC	CASSLAGRQGVYNEQFF
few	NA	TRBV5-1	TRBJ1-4	TGCGCCAGCAGCTCCGGCGGAACCCCGGGCAATGAAAAACTGTTTTTT	CASSSGGTPGNEKLFF
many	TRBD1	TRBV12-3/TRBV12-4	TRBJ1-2	TGTGCCAGCATCCCAGCCTTGGGGGCAGGGGGCCCCTTTAACTATGGCTACACCTTC	CASIPALGAGGPFNYGYTF
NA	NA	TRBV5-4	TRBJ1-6	TGTGCCAGCAGCTTGATCCAGGGAAATTCACCCCTCCACTTT	CASSLIQGNSPLHF
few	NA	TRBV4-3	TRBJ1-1	TGCGCCAGCAGCCAAGTTGGGGAAGCGACTGAAGCTTTCTTT	CASSQVGEATEAFF
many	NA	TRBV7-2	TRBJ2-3	TGTGCCAGCAGCGCAGATACGCAGTATTTT	CASSADTQYF
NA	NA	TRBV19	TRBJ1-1	TGTGCCAGTAGTGTACACACTGAAGCTTTCTTT	CASSVHTEAFF
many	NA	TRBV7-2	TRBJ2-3	TGTGCCAGCAGCTTGCTCAGGGCTGGGCCTAGCACAGATACGCAGTATTTT	CASSLLRAGPSTDTQYF
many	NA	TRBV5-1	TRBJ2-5	TGCGCCAGCAGCTTGGCAGCTGAAGGGGAGACCCAGTACTTC	CASSLAAEGETQYF
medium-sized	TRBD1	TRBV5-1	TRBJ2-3	TGCGCCAGCAGCCCTGGACAGGGCACAGATACGCAGTATTTT	CASSPGQGTDTQYF
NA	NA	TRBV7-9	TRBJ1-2	TGTGCCAGCACCCGATTAGCGGGAGGGGAAGGCTACACCTTC	CASTRLAGGEGYTF
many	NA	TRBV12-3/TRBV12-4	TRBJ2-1	TGTGCCAGCAGTCACGGGGGCCGCTACAATGAGCAGTTCTTC	CASSHGGRYNEQFF
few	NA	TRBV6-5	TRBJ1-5	TGTGCCAGCAGTTACTCCGCCCGGAGTAATCAGCCCCAGCATTTT	CASSYSARSNQPQHF
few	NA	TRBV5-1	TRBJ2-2	TGCGCCAGCAGCTTGCGACAGGGAGGAACCGGGGAGCTGTTTTTT	CASSLRQGGTGELFF
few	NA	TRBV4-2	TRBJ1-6	TGTGCCAGCAGCCAAGTAACAGACTATAATTCACCCCTCCACTTT	CASSQVTDYNSPLHF
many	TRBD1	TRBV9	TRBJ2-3	TGTGCCAGCAGCTCCGGACAGGGACCGAGCCCCCCAGATACGCAGTATTTT	CASSSGQGPSPPDTQYF
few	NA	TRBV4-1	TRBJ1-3	TGCGCCAGCAGCCAATTACCCCTAGTCTACTCTGGAAACACCATATATTTT	CASSQLPLVYSGNTIYF
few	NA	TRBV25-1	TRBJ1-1	TGTGCCAGCAGTGGCACTAGTGGGGCTTTCTTT	CASSGTSGAFF
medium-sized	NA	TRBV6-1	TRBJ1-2	TGTGCCAGCAGAGAGGGGGGACATGGCTACACCTTC	CASREGGHGYTF
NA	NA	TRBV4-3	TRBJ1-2	TGCGCCAGCAGCTCCCCTGGGGGTGGGGGCTTATATGGCTACACCTTC	CASSSPGGGGLYGYTF
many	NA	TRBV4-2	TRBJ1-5	TGTGCCAGCAGCGGGCGCGGTCAGCCCCAGCATTTT	CASSGRGQPQHF
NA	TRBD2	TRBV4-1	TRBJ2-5	TGCGCCAGCACCTACGGGACTAGCGATTACCAAGAGACCCAGTACTTC	CASTYGTSDYQETQYF
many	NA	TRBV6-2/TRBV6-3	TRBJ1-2	TGTGCCAGCAGTTACGGCAGGGGATGGGGCTACACCTTC	CASSYGRGWGYTF
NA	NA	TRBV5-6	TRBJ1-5	TGTGCCAGCAGCTTCAGAAATCAGCCCCAGCATTTT	CASSFRNQPQHF
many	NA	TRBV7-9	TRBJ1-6	TGTGCCAGCAGCTTAGGTGGCAGTTCACCCCTCCACTTT	CASSLGGSSPLHF
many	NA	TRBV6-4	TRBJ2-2	TGTGCCAGCAGCCGGAGGCCACTGGCCGGGGAGCTGTTTTTT	CASSRRPLAGELFF
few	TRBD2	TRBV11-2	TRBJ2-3	TGTGCCAGCAGCCCAGGGACTAGCGGGGGATCAGATACGCAGTATTTT	CASSPGTSGGSDTQYF
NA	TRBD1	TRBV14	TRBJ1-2	TGTGCCAGCAGCCAATACGAGACAGGGCCTGGCTACACCTTC	CASSQYETGPGYTF
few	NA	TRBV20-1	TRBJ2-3	TGCAGTGCTAGTAGATCGGGGGCCACAGATACGCAGTATTTT	CSASRSGATDTQYF
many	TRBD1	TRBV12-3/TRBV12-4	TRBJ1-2	TGTGCCAGCAGTTTTCAGGGGGGCTATGGCTACACCTTC	CASSFQGGYGYTF
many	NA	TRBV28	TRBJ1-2	TGTGCCAGCAGTTCCCCCACACTACAGGGAAGCTATGGCTACACCTTC	CASSSPTLQGSYGYTF
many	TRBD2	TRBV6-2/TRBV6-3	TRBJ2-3	TGTGCCACCCACCTAAGCGGGGGGAGCACAGATACGCAGTATTTT	CATHLSGGSTDTQYF
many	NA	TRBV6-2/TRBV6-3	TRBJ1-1	TGTGCCAGCAGTTACAGGTGGGCCAACACTGAAGCTTTCTTT	CASSYRWANTEAFF